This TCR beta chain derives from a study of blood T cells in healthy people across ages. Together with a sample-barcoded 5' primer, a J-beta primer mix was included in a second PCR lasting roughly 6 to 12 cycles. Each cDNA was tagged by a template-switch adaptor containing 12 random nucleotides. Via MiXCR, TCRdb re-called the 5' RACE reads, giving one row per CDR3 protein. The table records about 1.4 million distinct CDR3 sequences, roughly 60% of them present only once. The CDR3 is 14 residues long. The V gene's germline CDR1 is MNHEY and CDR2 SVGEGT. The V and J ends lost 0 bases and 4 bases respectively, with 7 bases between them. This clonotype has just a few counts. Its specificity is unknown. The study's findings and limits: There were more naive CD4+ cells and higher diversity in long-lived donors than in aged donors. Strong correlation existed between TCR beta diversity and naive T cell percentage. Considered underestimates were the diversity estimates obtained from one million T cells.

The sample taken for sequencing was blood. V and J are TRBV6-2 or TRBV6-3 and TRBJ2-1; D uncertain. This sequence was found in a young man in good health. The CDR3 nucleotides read TGTGCCAGCAGTTACTCACGCGGATACAATGAGCAGTTCTTC. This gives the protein CASSYSRGYNEQFF.